The 21 T cell receptor beta chains given below trace back to one sample, sequenced in a study of radiation and T cells in renal cell carcinoma. The time point is: baseline pretreatment blood. Treatment described: 15 Gy SBRT to primary tumor, nephrectomy 4 weeks later. Profiled with immunoSEQ multiplex PCR; TCRdb holds only in-frame clones, not every one. The sample has 100,000 to 150,000 clones, approximately 82% seen once. The specimen comprised blood, sampled from a patient whose treatment included radiotherapy and nephrectomy. The receptors here all came from a woman in her sixties with renal cell carcinoma.

This chain joins TRBV6-1 and TRBJ2-1, with D tentatively TRBD2 (5 bases). The ends were cut back, 3 bases at V and 3 bases at J, with 9 bases in the middle. Germline assignment: CDR1 MNHNS and CDR2 SASEGT. The length of the CDR3 is 14 residues. CDR3 in DNA: TGTGCCAGCAGTGACAGCGGTGACTACAATGAGCAGTTCTTC. The encoded protein is CASSDSGDYNEQFF.

This chain connects TRBV5-6 to TRBJ1-5; D is uncertain. The CDR3 has 15 residues. Per the germline V gene, CDR1 is SGHDT and CDR2 is YYEEEE. Between the trimmed V and J ends, which lost 0 bases and 0 bases, there was a span of 7 bases. The CDR3 loop reads CASSLGRVSNQPQHF. The CDR3, as DNA: TGTGCCAGCAGCTTGGGGCGGGTTAGCAATCAGCCCCAGCATTTT.

The V call is TRBV19, the J call TRBJ2-7; D is undetermined. The V gene's germline CDR1 is LNHDA and CDR2 SQIVND (reference sequence). The CDR3 consists of 11 residues. The V end was cut by 4 bases, the J end by 6 bases, with 7 bases between. Written as DNA, the CDR3 is TGTGCCAGTAGTACCCATAGCGAGCAGTACTTC. Its translation is CASSTHSEQYF.

This sequence joins TRBV7-2 and TRBJ1-2; D is undetermined. Germline assignment: CDR1 SGHTA and CDR2 FQGNSA. Trimming pared 0 bases from V and 4 bases from J, leaving 12 bases between. This CDR3 spans 15 amino acids. The CDR3 spells CASSLAPGLPYGYTF. The CDR3 bases are TGTGCCAGCAGCTTAGCGCCTGGTCTACCCTATGGCTACACCTTC. Filled out from reference TRBV7-2 and TRBJ1-2, the complete variable domain reads GAGVSQSPSNKVTEKGKDVELRCDPISGHTALYWYRQSLGQGLEFLIYFQGNSAPDKSGLPSDRFSAERTGGSVSTLTIQRTQQEDSAVYLCASSLAPGLPYGYTFGSGTRLTVV.

V is TRBV10-3 and J is TRBJ1-1; 7 bases are shared with TRBD1. Germline V gives CDR1 ENHRY, CDR2 SYGVKD. V shed 4 bases, J shed 1 base, and the junction held 6 bases outside the gene matches. The CDR3 contains 15 residues. The CDR3 region is CAISGNRGPNTEAFF. The CDR3, as DNA: TGTGCCATCAGTGGAAACAGGGGACCGAACACTGAAGCTTTCTTT.

The chain is built from TRBV7-2 and TRBJ2-1; 9 bases fit TRBD2. The V and J ends lost 0 bases and 8 bases, in that order; junction bases with no gene match: 2. The CDR3 totals 14 residues. Per germline, CDR1 SGHTA and CDR2 FQGNSA. CDR3 DNA: TGTGCCAGCAGCTTAGCGTTAGCGGGAGATGAGCAGTTCTTC. Its translation is CASSLALAGDEQFF.

This chain links TRBV29-1 with TRBJ1-2, with D unresolved. Germline lookup yields CDR1 SQVTM and CDR2 ANQGSEA. The CDR3 extends over 15 amino acids. Trimming pared 7 bases from V and 0 bases from J, leaving 18 bases between. DNA for the CDR3: TGCAGCGCCCCCGACCCCAGGCCGGCTAACTATGGCTACACCTTC. This sequence encodes CSAPDPRPANYGYTF.

This clone was seen just once. The V gene is TRBV6-5, the J gene TRBJ1-2; no definite D call. CDR3 length equals 13 residues. Trimming removed 6 bases from V and 5 bases from J, with 13 bases in between. In germline, CDR1 is MNHEY, CDR2 SVGAGI. This CDR3 is CASRPPTLYGYTF. The CDR3 DNA reads TGTGCCAGCAGACCCCCGACCCTTTATGGCTACACCTTC.

This clone was detected only a few times. The chain employs TRBV4-2 and TRBJ2-2; TRBD2 agrees at 12 bases. Germline-derived CDR1 and CDR2 are LGHNA and YNFKEQ. The CDR3 loop spans 19 amino acids. With V trimmed by 1 base and J by 3 bases, 9 bases remained unmatched. The CDR3: CASSQGWSSGGVDTGELFF. For the CDR3, the DNA is TGTGCCAGCAGCCAAGGATGGTCTAGCGGGGGGGTCGACACCGGGGAGCTGTTTTTT.

V usage is TRBV4-1 and J usage is TRBJ1-3, with unresolved D. This CDR3 has 13 residues. Trimming stripped 1 base from V and 4 bases from J, with 5 bases between. Germline lookup yields CDR1 MGHRA and CDR2 YSYEKL. CDR3 amino acids: CASSQVGGNTIYF. The CDR3 DNA sequence: TGCGCCAGCAGCCAAGTCGGAGGAAACACCATATATTTT.

V and J are TRBV5-5 and TRBJ1-3; D ambiguous. V lost 2 bases, J lost 0 bases, and 6 bases lay in between. CDR3 length: 14 residues. Germline V CDR1 and CDR2: SGHKS, YYEKEE (reference sequence). In DNA form, the CDR3 reads TGTGCCAGCAGCTTCGGCCTCTCTGGAAACACCATATATTTT. Its protein product is CASSFGLSGNTIYF. The full variable domain, with the rest looked up from reference TRBV5-5 and TRBJ1-3, is DAGVTQSPTHLIKTRGQQVTLRCSPISGHKSVSWYQQVLGQGPQFIFQYYEKEERGRGNFPDRFSARQFPNYSSELNVNALLLGDSALYLCASSFGLSGNTIYFGEGSWLTVV.

This chain links TRBV2 with TRBJ1-2; TRBD1 matches at 10 bases. V was pared by 9 bases and J by 1 base, with 2 bases of the junction left unmatched. CDR1 and CDR2 from the germline V gene are SNHLY and FYNNEI. CDR3 length: 13 residues. CDR3 sequence reads: CASRTGGNYGYTF. The CDR3 DNA sequence: TGTGCCAGTAGGACAGGGGGTAACTATGGCTACACCTTC. The full variable domain, in which reference TRBV2 and TRBJ1-2 provide the parts outside the CDR3, is EPEVTQTPSHQVTQMGQEVILRCVPISNHLYFYWYRQILGQKVEFLVSFYNNEISEKSEIFDDQFSVERPDGSNFTLKIRSTKLEDSAMYFCASRTGGNYGYTFGSGTRLTVV.

CDR3 in amino acids: CASSPPAGAKNIQYF. In DNA form, the CDR3 reads TGTGCCAGCAGCCCCCCTGCAGGAGCCAAAAACATTCAGTACTTC. This sequence joins TRBV28 and TRBJ2-4; unclear D gene. The germline V gene encodes CDR1 MDHEN and CDR2 SYDVKM. This CDR3 contains 15 residues. V shed 6 bases and J shed 0 bases, with 12 bases lying between them. Full variable domain (missing parts from reference TRBV28 and TRBJ2-4): DVKVTQSSRYLVKRTGEKVFLECVQDMDHENMFWYRQDPGLGLRLIYFSYDVKMKEKGDIPEGYSVSREKKERFSLILESASTNQTSMYLCASSPPAGAKNIQYFGAGTRLSVL.

J is TRBJ2-1 and V is TRBV7-9; 10 nucleotides line up with TRBD1. Per the germline V gene, CDR1 is SEHNR and CDR2 is FQNEAQ (reference sequence). This CDR3 has 14 residues. The V and J ends lost 10 bases and 5 bases, in that order; junction bases with no gene match: 8. The CDR3 region has the DNA TGTGCCACCGCCGGGACAGGGGTTGACAATGAGCAGTTCTTC. The encoded protein is CATAGTGVDNEQFF. Using reference TRBV7-9 and TRBJ2-1 for the parts outside the CDR3, the full variable domain is DTGVSQNPRHKITKRGQNVTFRCDPISEHNRLYWYRQTLGQGPEFLTYFQNEAQLEKSRLLSDRFSAERPKGSFSTLEIQRTEQGDSAMYLCATAGTGVDNEQFFGPGTRLTVL.

The chain joins TRBV2 to TRBJ1-2; 9 positions agree with TRBD1. The CDR3 spans 12 residues. The V segment lost 5 bases and the J segment 14 bases; nucleotides outside the gene matches: 9. Germline loops: CDR1 SNHLY, CDR2 FYNNEI. CDR3 sequence: CASSLWTGVETF. The CDR3, as DNA: TGTGCCAGCAGTCTGTGGACAGGGGTGGAAACCTTC.

V and J are TRBV2 and TRBJ1-5; D gene ambiguous. Between the trimmed V and J ends, which lost 5 bases and 4 bases, there was a span of 9 bases. The germline CDR1 and CDR2 sequences are SNHLY and FYNNEI. This CDR3 spans 13 amino acids. CDR3 amino acids: CASSFGGNQPQHF. CDR3 DNA: TGTGCCAGCAGTTTCGGTGGGAATCAGCCCCAGCATTTT.

The chain couples TRBV10-3 to TRBJ1-3, with a possible D match to TRBD1 (5 bases). V lost 5 bases, J lost 0 bases, and 11 bases lay in between. The CDR3 totals 15 residues. Germline-derived CDR1 and CDR2 are ENHRY and SYGVKD. The CDR3 nucleotides are TGTGCCATCAGTCCGGGACCTAGCTCTGGAAACACCATATATTTT. Translation: CAISPGPSSGNTIYF.

The chain couples TRBV9 to TRBJ2-1; 10 bases fit TRBD2. This CDR3 contains 16 residues. Germline assignment: CDR1 SGDLS and CDR2 YYNGEE. After removal of 3 bases from V and 6 bases from J, the junction contained 9 bases not matched to a gene. Here the CDR3 DNA reads TGTGCCAGCAGCGCTCCGGGACTAGCGATTGTCAATGAGCAGTTCTTC. This gives the protein CASSAPGLAIVNEQFF.

The CDR3 sequence is CASNRQGAGYGYTF. The CDR3 region has the DNA TGTGCCAGCAATAGACAGGGGGCGGGCTATGGCTACACCTTC. This rearrangement joins TRBV2 to TRBJ1-2; 10 positions match TRBD1. J was trimmed by 4 bases and V by 7 bases; bases with no gene match: 6. Germline V lookup: CDR1 SNHLY, CDR2 FYNNEI. CDR3 size: 14 residues. The full variable domain, its missing parts supplied by reference TRBV2 and TRBJ1-2, is EPEVTQTPSHQVTQMGQEVILRCVPISNHLYFYWYRQILGQKVEFLVSFYNNEISEKSEIFDDQFSVERPDGSNFTLKIRSTKLEDSAMYFCASNRQGAGYGYTFGSGTRLTVV.

The chain employs TRBV5-4 and TRBJ2-1, with a possible D match to TRBD2 (6 bases). V lost 1 base and J lost 6, with 14 bases in between. This CDR3 region has 15 residues. In germline, CDR1 is SGHNT, CDR2 YYREEE (reference sequence). In DNA, the CDR3 is TGTGCCAGCAGCTTGAAAGGGCCGGAGGGCAATGAGCAGTTCTTC. Protein sequence: CASSLKGPEGNEQFF.

The rearrangement uses TRBV5-1 and TRBJ2-3, with D possibly TRBD2 on 6 matching bases. The V and J ends lost 2 bases and 5 bases respectively, with 15 bases between them. Germline V gene lookup returns CDR1 SGHRS and CDR2 YFSETQ. The CDR3 spans 15 residues. The chain's CDR3 is CASSLGGARGDTQYF. In DNA, the CDR3 is TGCGCCAGCAGCTTAGGAGGGGCGCGGGGAGATACGCAGTATTTT.